The next 23 T cell receptor beta chains were all read from a single sample in a study of T cell repertoires in cytomegalovirus infection. TCRdb called the reads again in MiXCR, with one record for every CDR3 protein. The sample has around 170,000 distinct CDR3 sequences, roughly 14% seen once; the top ten hold 25% to 30%. The sequenced sample was PBMCs. The receptors derive from a human donor in good health (CMV status not recorded). Some clones in this sample may be carry-over from other donors' samples.

There are many counts of this clonotype. The J gene is TRBJ2-2, the V gene TRBV11-2; TRBD1 is a possible D gene (5 bases). The CDR3 sequence is 15 residues long. Germline V CDR1 and CDR2: SGHAT, FQNNGV. V was pared by 2 bases and J by 3 bases, with 10 bases between. Here the CDR3 reads CASSLRGRDTGELFF. The CDR3 DNA sequence: TGTGCCAGCAGCTTAAGGGGAAGGGACACCGGGGAGCTGTTTTTT.

This clonotype was observed at least ten times. The chain uses TRBV7-6 and TRBJ1-5, with a tentative D call TRBD1 (6 bases). CDR3 length equals 16 residues. The ends were cut back, 4 bases at V and 3 bases at J, with 16 bases in the middle. CDR1 and CDR2 from the germline V gene are SGHVS and FNYEAQ. CDR3 residues: CASSSRGGANNQPQHF. The CDR3 bases are TGTGCCAGCAGCTCCCGAGGGGGGGCCAACAATCAGCCCCAGCATTTT.

The rearrangement links TRBV29-1 to TRBJ2-7; 7 bases align to TRBD2. The CDR3 is made up of 14 amino acids. The junction had 9 bases not matched to a gene; V was cut back by 4 bases and J by 3 bases. Germline CDR1 is SQVTM and CDR2 is ANQGSEA. This CDR3 reads CSVGERPSGYEQYF. Written as DNA, the CDR3 is TGCAGCGTTGGAGAACGTCCTAGCGGCTACGAGCAGTACTTC.

Many counts were recorded for this clonotype. This chain connects TRBV28 to TRBJ1-1, with a weak D call TRBD1 (6 bases). Trimming cost V 4 bases and J 1 base, with 16 bases left between them. Germline CDR1 and CDR2: MDHEN and SYDVKM. The CDR3 has 16 amino acids. CDR3 amino acids: CASSSLMEGENTEAFF. The DNA for the CDR3 is TGTGCCAGCAGTTCCCTCATGGAGGGGGAGAACACTGAAGCTTTCTTT.

This chain uses TRBV6-8 with TRBJ1-2; TRBD1 aligns across 11 bases. Losses at the gene ends were 4 bases for V and 7 bases for J; bases not matched to a gene: 5. Germline CDR1 is MNHGY and CDR2 is SAAAGT. CDR3 length: 14 amino acids. The chain's CDR3 is CASSSGQGAIGYTF. The CDR3 DNA reads as TGTGCCAGCAGTTCCGGACAGGGGGCTATTGGCTACACCTTC.

This clonotype has more than one count but fewer than ten. This chain joins TRBV30 and TRBJ2-1; 8 bases align to TRBD1. V gave up 4 bases and J gave up 10 bases; unmatched junction bases: 6. Germline CDR1 reads GTSNPN; CDR2 reads SVGIG (reference sequence). The CDR3 has 12 amino acids. The CDR3 region is CAWNRGIVEQFF. CDR3 bases: TGTGCCTGGAACAGGGGGATCGTGGAGCAGTTCTTC.

This clonotype was counted at least ten times. V gene TRBV27 combines with J gene TRBJ2-1; TRBD1 agrees at 10 bases. J gave up 5 bases and V 6 bases, and 10 bases lay outside the gene matches. CDR1 and CDR2 (germline): MNHEY, SMNVEV (reference sequence). CDR3 length: 16 residues. CDR3 protein: CASSTRRDRGNNEQFF. CDR3 sequence (DNA): TGTGCCAGCAGCACGCGACGGGACAGGGGTAACAATGAGCAGTTCTTC.

This clonotype was seen at least ten times. The chain links TRBV19 to TRBJ2-2; D ambiguous. The V gene's germline CDR1 is LNHDA and CDR2 SQIVND (reference sequence). This CDR3 contains 15 residues. The V and J ends lost 4 bases and 6 bases respectively, with 15 bases between them. In nucleotides, the CDR3 is TGTGCCAGTAGTACTAGAACTACCTCAGCCGGGGAGCTGTTTTTT. Residues: CASSTRTTSAGELFF.

This clonotype was seen at least ten times. CDR3 sequence (DNA): TGTGCCAGCAGTTACTCCTCTACTAGCGGTACGAACACCGGGGAGCTGTTTTTT. Translating gives CASSYSSTSGTNTGELFF. The rearrangement links TRBV6-1 to TRBJ2-2, with 8 bases matching TRBD2. Germline lookup yields CDR1 MNHNS and CDR2 SASEGT. CDR3 length: 18 amino acids. J gave up 0 bases and V 5 bases, and 11 bases lay outside the gene matches.

The chain is built from TRBV12-3 or TRBV12-4 and TRBJ2-1; TRBD1 aligns across 8 bases. The CDR3 totals 15 residues. With 5 bases clipped from V and 4 bases from J, the junction kept 7 bases outside the gene matches. The CDR3 sequence is CASSGQGARYNEQFF. The DNA of the CDR3 is TGTGCCAGCAGTGGGCAGGGGGCGCGTTACAATGAGCAGTTCTTC.

The rearrangement joins TRBV20-1 to TRBJ2-7, with D unclear. CDR1 DFQATT and CDR2 SNEGSKA come from the germline V gene (reference sequence). Trimming took 3 bases from V and 5 from J, leaving 11 bases between them. The CDR3 is 12 amino acids. CDR3 sequence (DNA): TGCAGTGCTAGTCCTCCCCGCGACGAGCAGTACTTC. This codes for CSASPPRDEQYF.

The chain is built from TRBV24-1 and TRBJ1-1; D ambiguous. Per germline, CDR1 KGHDR and CDR2 SFDVKD. Trimming pared 3 bases from V and 1 base from J, leaving 2 bases between. This CDR3 contains 12 residues. The DNA of the CDR3 is TGTGCCACCAGTGATCCGAACACTGAAGCTTTCTTT. Its protein product is CATSDPNTEAFF.

Many counts were recorded for this clonotype. The V and J genes are TRBV7-2 and TRBJ1-1; perhaps TRBD1 as D (6 bases). From germline, CDR1 is SGHTA and CDR2 FQGNSA. Between the trimmed V and J ends, which lost 5 bases and 6 bases, there was a span of 16 bases. The CDR3 totals 14 residues. CDR3 coding DNA: TGTGCCAGCAGCCAGACCGCACAGGGATCTGAAGCTTTCTTT. Its protein is CASSQTAQGSEAFF.

This clonotype was counted only a few times. This chain uses TRBV20-1 with TRBJ2-5, with TRBD2 as a possible D gene (6 bases). Germline lookup yields CDR1 DFQATT and CDR2 SNEGSKA (reference sequence). Trimming shortened V by 0 bases and J by 2 bases, and 13 bases separated the two germline ends. The CDR3 is 15 residues long. In nucleotides, the CDR3 is TGCAGTGCTAGAGATCGCGGGATAGGGCAAGAGACCCAGTACTTC. As protein: CSARDRGIGQETQYF.

This sequence joins TRBV7-9 and TRBJ2-5, with TRBD2 matching 7 bases. J gave up 0 bases and V 3 bases, and 10 bases lay outside the gene matches. The CDR3 loop spans 17 amino acids. The germline CDR1 and CDR2 sequences are SEHNR and FQNEAQ (reference sequence). In DNA, the CDR3 is TGTGCCAGCAGCTTTTACGGCCCGACTAGCAACCAAGAGACCCAGTACTTC. It specifies CASSFYGPTSNQETQYF.

The chain combines TRBV7-2 with TRBJ2-4; TRBD1 might be the D (6 bases). The CDR3 runs to 18 residues. Trimming removed 4 bases at V and 0 bases at J, with 19 bases between. Germline V gene data show CDR1 as SGHTA and CDR2 as FQGNSA. Here the CDR3 reads CASSSSGTLLLAKNIQYF. CDR3 in DNA: TGTGCCAGCAGCTCATCCGGGACACTCCTTCTAGCCAAAAACATTCAGTACTTC.

This clonotype was seen a handful of times. V and J are TRBV7-8 and TRBJ1-5; a possible D gene is TRBD1 (5 bases). The ends were cut back, 2 bases at V and 3 bases at J, with 11 bases in the middle. The CDR3 is 15 residues long. The germline V gene encodes CDR1 SGHVS and CDR2 FQNEAQ. Written as DNA, the CDR3 is TGTGCCAGCAGCTTACCCGACAGTCCCAATCAGCCCCAGCATTTT. Protein: CASSLPDSPNQPQHF. Full variable domain (outside the CDR3, taken from reference TRBV7-8 and TRBJ1-5): GAGVSQSPRYKVAKRGQDVALRCDPISGHVSLFWYQQALGQGPEFLTYFQNEAQLDKSGLPSDRFFAERPEGSVSTLKIQRTQQEDSAVYLCASSLPDSPNQPQHFGDGTRLSIL.

This clonotype was counted many times. This chain joins TRBV12-3 or TRBV12-4 and TRBJ2-6; 7 nucleotides match TRBD1. CDR3 length equals 17 residues. Germline trimming cut 2 bases from V and 2 bases from J; bases unmatched to any gene: 6. CDR3 protein: CASSLFEGAPGANVLTF. The CDR3, as DNA: TGTGCCAGCAGTTTATTTGAGGGGGCGCCTGGGGCCAACGTCCTGACTTTC.

The table lists this clonotype with a few counts. The V and J genes are TRBV7-3 and TRBJ2-7, with 8 bases aligning to TRBD2. This CDR3 is built from 14 residues. Trimming cost V 5 bases and J 7 bases; bases outside gene matches: 10. Germline CDR1 SGHTA, CDR2 FQGTGA. CDR3 bases: TGTGCCAGCAGCCAATCTAGCGGGTCGAGGGAGCAGTACTTC. It translates to CASSQSSGSREQYF.

This clonotype was picked up many times. This rearrangement joins TRBV25-1 to TRBJ2-7, with 9 bases matching TRBD1. CDR1 MGHDK and CDR2 SYGVNS come from the germline V gene. The junction had 5 bases not matched to a gene; V was cut back by 6 bases and J by 2 bases. This CDR3 is 14 amino acids long. The CDR3 DNA follows: TGTGCCAGCAGGACCGGGACAGGGACCTACGAGCAGTACTTC. Translation gives CASRTGTGTYEQYF.

This rearrangement joins TRBV2 to TRBJ1-1; tentatively, D is TRBD1 (6 bases). Trimming left V 7 bases short and J 5 bases short, with 17 bases between. CDR3 length equals 14 residues. Germline loops: CDR1 SNHLY, CDR2 FYNNEI. CDR3 sequence: CASTPGAQGTEAFF. The DNA for the CDR3 is TGTGCCAGCACTCCGGGGGCCCAGGGGACTGAAGCTTTCTTT. Full variable domain (missing parts from reference TRBV2 and TRBJ1-1): EPEVTQTPSHQVTQMGQEVILRCVPISNHLYFYWYRQILGQKVEFLVSFYNNEISEKSEIFDDQFSVERPDGSNFTLKIRSTKLEDSAMYFCASTPGAQGTEAFFGQGTRLTVV.

The rearrangement uses TRBV3-1 and TRBJ1-1; possibly TRBD1 for D (5 bases). CDR1 LGHDT and CDR2 YNNKEL come from the germline V gene (reference sequence). This CDR3 comprises 14 residues. Trimming stripped 5 bases from V and 1 base from J, with 11 bases between. The CDR3 here is CASSSIDRNTEAFF. In nucleotides, the CDR3 is TGTGCCAGCAGCTCCATTGACAGGAACACTGAAGCTTTCTTT.

This clonotype was observed at least ten times. The V gene is TRBV28, the J gene TRBJ2-3, with D possibly called TRBD1 or TRBD2 (6 bases each). Between the trimmed V and J ends, which lost 8 bases and 3 bases, there was a span of 12 bases. Germline V gene data show CDR1 as MDHEN and CDR2 as SYDVKM. The CDR3 totals 13 residues. DNA for the CDR3: TGTGCCAGCGGAGGAGGGGGTACAGATACGCAGTATTTT. As protein: CASGGGGTDTQYF.